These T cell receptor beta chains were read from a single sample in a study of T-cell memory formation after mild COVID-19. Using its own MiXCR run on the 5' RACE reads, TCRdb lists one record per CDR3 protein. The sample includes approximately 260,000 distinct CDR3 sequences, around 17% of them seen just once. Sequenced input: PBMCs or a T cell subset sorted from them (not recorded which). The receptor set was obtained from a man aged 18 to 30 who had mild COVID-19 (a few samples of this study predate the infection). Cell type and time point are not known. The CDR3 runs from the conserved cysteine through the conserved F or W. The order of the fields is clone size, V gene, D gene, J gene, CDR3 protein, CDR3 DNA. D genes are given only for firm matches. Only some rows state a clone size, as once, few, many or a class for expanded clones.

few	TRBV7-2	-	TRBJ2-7	CASSLRAQGVGYEQYF	TGTGCCAGCAGCCTAAGAGCACAGGGTGTAGGATACGAGCAGTACTTC
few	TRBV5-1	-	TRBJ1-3	CASSLAPGSGNTIYF	TGCGCCAGCAGCTTGGCCCCAGGCTCTGGAAACACCATATATTTT
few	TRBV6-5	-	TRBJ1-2	CASRRGGSPYPYTF	TGTGCCAGCAGACGTGGTGGCAGCCCCTATCCCTACACCTTC
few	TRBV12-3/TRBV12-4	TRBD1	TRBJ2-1	CASSIGTGREFF	TGTGCCAGCAGTATTGGGACAGGGCGGGAGTTCTTC
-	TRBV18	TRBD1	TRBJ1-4	CASSPRGGADPGEKLFF	TGTGCCAGCTCACCAAGAGGGGGCGCCGACCCAGGGGAAAAACTGTTTTTT
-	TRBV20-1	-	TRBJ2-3	CSASPLHLLYTDTQYF	TGCAGTGCTAGTCCTCTCCACCTCCTTTACACAGATACGCAGTATTTT
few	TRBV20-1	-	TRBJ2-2	CSASPAGELFF	TGCAGTGCTAGTCCGGCCGGGGAGCTGTTTTTT
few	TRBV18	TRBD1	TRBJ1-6	CASSRDSRWGSPLHF	TGTGCCAGCTCGCGGGACAGCCGTTGGGGATCACCCCTCCACTTT
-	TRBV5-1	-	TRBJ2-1	CASSLGQTWGNEQFF	TGCGCCAGCAGCTTGGGCCAGACTTGGGGCAATGAGCAGTTCTTC
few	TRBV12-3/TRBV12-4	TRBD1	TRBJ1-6	CASSSQTGKYSPLHF	TGTGCCAGCAGTTCTCAGACAGGGAAATATTCACCCCTCCACTTT
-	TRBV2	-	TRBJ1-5	CASSDPGNQPQHF	TGTGCCAGCAGTGACCCAGGGAATCAGCCCCAGCATTTT
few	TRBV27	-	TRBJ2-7	CASRSRTSYEQYF	TGTGCCAGCAGGTCGCGGACAAGCTACGAGCAGTACTTC
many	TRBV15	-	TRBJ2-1	CATSRDPTYNEQFF	TGTGCCACCAGCAGAGATCCGACCTACAATGAGCAGTTCTTC
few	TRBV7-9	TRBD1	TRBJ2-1	CASSLRTGGIDEQFF	TGTGCCAGCAGCTTAAGGACAGGGGGAATCGATGAGCAGTTCTTC
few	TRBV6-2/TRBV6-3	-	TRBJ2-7	CASSFGPTQYF	TGTGCCAGCAGTTTCGGTCCAACGCAGTACTTC
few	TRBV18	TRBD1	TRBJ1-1	CASSPRAMGQGDTEAFF	TGTGCCAGCTCACCACGCGCTATGGGACAGGGTGACACTGAAGCTTTCTTT
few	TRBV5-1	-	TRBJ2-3	CASSLLTLSVDTQYF	TGCGCCAGCAGCTTGTTAACGCTTTCGGTAGATACGCAGTATTTT
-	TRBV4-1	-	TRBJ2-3	CASSQERDPSPDTQYF	TGCGCCAGCAGCCAAGAAAGGGACCCAAGCCCAGATACGCAGTATTTT
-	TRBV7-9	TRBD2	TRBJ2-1	CASRRLAGAPNEQFF	TGTGCCAGCAGGCGACTAGCTGGAGCGCCCAATGAGCAGTTCTTC
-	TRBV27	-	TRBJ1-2	CASSPRMRGQSNYGYTF	TGTGCCAGCAGTCCCCGAATGAGAGGACAGTCCAACTATGGCTACACCTTC
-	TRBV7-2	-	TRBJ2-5	CASSLGDTFQETQYF	TGTGCCAGCAGCTTGGGGGACACCTTCCAAGAGACCCAGTACTTC
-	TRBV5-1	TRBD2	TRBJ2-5	CASSPPPGLDIQETQYF	TGCGCCAGCAGCCCGCCTCCGGGACTAGATATACAAGAGACCCAGTACTTC
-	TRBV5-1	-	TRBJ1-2	CASSLEAGTNYGYTF	TGCGCCAGCAGCTTGGAGGCAGGGACTAACTATGGCTACACCTTC
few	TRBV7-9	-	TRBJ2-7	CASSLAPSLHF	TGTGCCAGCAGCTTAGCGCCGTCTCTACACTTC
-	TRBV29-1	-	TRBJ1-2	CSVGEYGYTF	TGCAGCGTTGGGGAATATGGCTACACCTTC